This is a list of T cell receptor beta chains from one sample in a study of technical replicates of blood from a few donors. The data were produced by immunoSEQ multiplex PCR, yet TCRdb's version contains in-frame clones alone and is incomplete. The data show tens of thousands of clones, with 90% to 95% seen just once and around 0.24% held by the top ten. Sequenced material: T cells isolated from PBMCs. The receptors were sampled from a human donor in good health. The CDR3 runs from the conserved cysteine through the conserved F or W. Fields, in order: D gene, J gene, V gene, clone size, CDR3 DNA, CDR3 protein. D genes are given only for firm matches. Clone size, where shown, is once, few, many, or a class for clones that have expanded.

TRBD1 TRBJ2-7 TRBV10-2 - TGCGCCAGCAGTACAAAGGACAGGGACTACGAGCAGTACTTC CASSTKDRDYEQYF
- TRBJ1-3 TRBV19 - TGTGCCAGTAGTATTGCCAGCTCTGGAAACACCATATATTTT CASSIASSGNTIYF
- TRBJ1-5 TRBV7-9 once TGTGCCAGCAGCCGTTCCTATAGCAATCAGCCCCAGCATTTT CASSRSYSNQPQHF
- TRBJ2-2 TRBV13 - TGTGCCAGCAGCTCCCGGGGGTGGGGAGAAGTTGGCACCGGGGAGCTGTTTTTT CASSSRGWGEVGTGELFF
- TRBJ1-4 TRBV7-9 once TGTGCCAGCAGCTTCCTCGGGGGTAATGAAAAACTGTTTTTT CASSFLGGNEKLFF
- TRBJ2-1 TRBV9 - TGTGCCAGCAGCGTAAGCTATGTTGGTGAGCAGTTCTTC CASSVSYVGEQFF
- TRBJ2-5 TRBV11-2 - TGTGCCAGCAGCTTAGAACCACTAGCTCGAGAGACCCAGTACTTC CASSLEPLARETQYF
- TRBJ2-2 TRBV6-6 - TGTGCCAGCAGTTTAGGGGGCACCGGGGAGCTGTTTTTT CASSLGGTGELFF
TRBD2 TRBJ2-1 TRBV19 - TGTGCCAGTAGTAGGAGCGGGAGGGGTTCCTACAATGAGCAGTTCTTC CASSRSGRGSYNEQFF
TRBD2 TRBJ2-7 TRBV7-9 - TGTGCCAGCAGCTTCGGGAGGGCCATCTCCTACGAGCAGTACTTC CASSFGRAISYEQYF
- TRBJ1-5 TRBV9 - TGTGCCAGCAGCGTAGGAGGACCCGGCAGGGGCTCTCAGCCCCAGCATTTT CASSVGGPGRGSQPQHF
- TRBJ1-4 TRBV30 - TGTGCCTGGAGTCAGGCCCACGAAAAACTGTTTTTT CAWSQAHEKLFF
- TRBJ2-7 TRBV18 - TGTGCCAGCTCACCGTTTCCGCAGACTAAGGTCTCCTACGAGCAGTACTTC CASSPFPQTKVSYEQYF
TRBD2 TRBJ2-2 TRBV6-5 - TGTGCCAGCAGCCCTAGCGGGAGTAGGACCGGGGAGCTGTTTTTT CASSPSGSRTGELFF
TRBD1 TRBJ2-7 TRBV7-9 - TGTGCCAGCAGCTTCGGACAGGGTGGGTACGAGCAGTACTTC CASSFGQGGYEQYF
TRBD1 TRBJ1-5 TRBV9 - TGTGCCAGCAGCGCCGGGACAGGAGGACAGCCCCAGCATTTT CASSAGTGGQPQHF
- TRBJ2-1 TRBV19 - TGTGCCAGTAGTCCCCAGAACCCCAATGAGCAGTTCTTC CASSPQNPNEQFF
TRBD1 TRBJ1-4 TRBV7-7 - TGTGCTAGCAGCTTTCGGGACAGGGTCCTCCTGCGGGAAAAACTGTTTTTT CASSFRDRVLLREKLFF
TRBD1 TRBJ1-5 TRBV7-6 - TGTGCCAGCAGCCTCGGGACAGGGACATTTTGGAGCAATCAGCCCCAGCATTTT CASSLGTGTFWSNQPQHF
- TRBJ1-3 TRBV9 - TGTGCCAGCAGCGTAGCTACGGGTGGAAACACCATATATTTT CASSVATGGNTIYF
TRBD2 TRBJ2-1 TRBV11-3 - TGTGCCAGCAGCTCCTCCGGGACTAGCGGAGTCGATGAGCAGTTCTTC CASSSSGTSGVDEQFF
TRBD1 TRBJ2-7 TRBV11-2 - TGTGCCAGCAGCTCGGGACAGGGGTACGAGCAGTACTTC CASSSGQGYEQYF
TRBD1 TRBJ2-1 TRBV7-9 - TGTGCCAGCAGCTTGGGACAGGGGATGGACAATGAGCAGTTCTTC CASSLGQGMDNEQFF
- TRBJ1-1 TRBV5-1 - TGCGCCAGCAGCTTGGCCGAGACAGCTGAAGCTTTCTTT CASSLAETAEAFF
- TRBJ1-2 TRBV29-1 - TGCAGCGTTGATGCGGAGTATGGCTACACCTTC CSVDAEYGYTF
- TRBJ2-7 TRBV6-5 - TGTGCCAGCAGTTATCACCGGATGGGGCAGGGTCAGCAGTACTTC CASSYHRMGQGQQYF
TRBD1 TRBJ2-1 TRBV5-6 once TGTGCCAGCAGCTTCTATTACAGGGGAGCCTCTTACAATGAGCAGTTCTTC CASSFYYRGASYNEQFF
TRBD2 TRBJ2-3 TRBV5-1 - TGCGCCAGCACTAGCGGGGGGGGGAAGACAGATACGCAGTATTTT CASTSGGGKTDTQYF
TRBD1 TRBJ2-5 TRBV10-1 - TGCGCCAGCAGCAGGACAGGAGGGACCCAGTACTTC CASSRTGGTQYF
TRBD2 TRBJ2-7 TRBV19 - TGTGCCAGTAGTTCAGGGACTAGCGGAACCCTCGCCGAGCAGTACTTC CASSSGTSGTLAEQYF
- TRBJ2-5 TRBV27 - TGTGCCAGCAGTTTATCGAACCTGCGGACTCAAGGGCTGGGAGAGACCCAGTACTTC CASSLSNLRTQGLGETQYF
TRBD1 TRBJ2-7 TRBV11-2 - TGTGCCAGCAGCTCATCCGGGACAGGTACCAACGAGCAGTACTTC CASSSSGTGTNEQYF
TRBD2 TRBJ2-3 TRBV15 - TGTGCCACCAGCAGAGATTTATTGCTAGCGGGAGATACGCAGTATTTT CATSRDLLLAGDTQYF
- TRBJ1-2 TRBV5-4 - TGTGCCAGCAGCCGCCCGGGGGACTATGGCTACACCTTC CASSRPGDYGYTF
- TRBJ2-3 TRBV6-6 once TGTGCCAGCAGGGCGGCGGGATTCGCAGATACGCAGTATTTT CASRAAGFADTQYF